The clone carrying this T cell receptor (beta chain) occurred a few times. Its antigen is as yet unknown. The CDR3 totals 14 residues. The V end was cut by 1 base, the J end by 8 bases, with 11 bases between. Germline CDR1 and CDR2: LGHNA and YSLEER. The authors incorporated unique molecular identifiers into the TCR beta cDNA libraries. A single record per CDR3 protein comes from TCRdb applying MiXCR to the PCR reads. The data show 750,000 to 900,000 distinct CDR3 sequences, just over 45% seen once. The sample comes from a study of post-analysis software for immune sequencing data. Across the study: Courses of disease covered relapsing-remitting, secondary progressive and progressive-relapsing multiple sclerosis. Study outcomes and limitations: Significantly decreased normalized Chao1 diversity was recorded for multiple sclerosis patients relative to controls. Same-batch samples co-clustered strongly by F measure. Five or six TRBV segments, TRBV5-6, TRBV5-1 and TRBV20-1 among them, were found more frequent in patients than controls.

The clonotype comes from a girl aged 5-17 years with multiple sclerosis. The chain carries TRBV4-3 and TRBJ1-4; maybe TRBD1 (6 bases). The sequencing sample was made of blood. Here the CDR3 reads CASSQGSTGEKLFF. The CDR3 DNA sequence: TGCGCCAGCAGCCAAGGATCTACAGGGGAAAAACTGTTTTTT.